The T cell receptor beta chain under discussion was sequenced for a study of cytomegalovirus exposure and HLA in healthy donors. General study points: CMV serostatus stood as the only immune exposure information on hand. The listing of about 150 TCR beta chains classed them as cytomegalovirus-associated. A later analysis revealed that TCR association rates differed between HLA loci, peaking at DRB1 and bottoming out at HLA-C. For TCR beta chains, V- and J-gene trimming was later linked to a missense DCLRE1C variant.

This clone has just a few counts. As yet, its antigen is unknown. The PCR employed 60 Vbeta primers together with 13 Jbeta primers. Some clones are missing from TCRdb's copy, which holds only in-frame ones; the method was immunoSEQ multiplex PCR. This sample has fewer than 250,000 clones; over 80% occur once, and the top ten carry roughly 6%. The length of the CDR3 is 14 residues. V was pared by 5 bases and J by 4 bases, with 6 bases of the junction left unmatched. Germline V gene lookup returns CDR1 MNHEY and CDR2 SVGAGI. The chain couples TRBV6-5 to TRBJ2-3; TRBD1 matches at 7 bases. Sequencing used PBMCs. The clonotype originates from a man aged 40-49 years in good health and CMV-seropositive. The CDR3, as DNA: TGTGCCAGCAGTGCGTACAGGGGCGCAGATACGCAGTATTTT. This gives the protein CASSAYRGADTQYF.